These T cell receptor beta chains were read from a single sample in a study of control samples from healthy donors and cancer patients. Sequencing was performed with immunoSEQ multiplex PCR; in TCRdb, only in-frame clones are kept and a portion is missing. The data contain 190,000 or so clones, 80% to 95% of them singletons. The sample comprised blood. All receptors come from a man aged 18 to 35 in good health. The CDR3 runs from the conserved cysteine through the conserved F or W. The D gene is left open where the match is weak. Not all rows give a size; the values are once, few, many and, for expanded clones, a class.

J | D | V | size | CDR3 | DNA
TRBJ1-6 | - | TRBV7-3 | - | CASSLMGGDSPLHF | TGTGCCAGCAGCTTAATGGGCGGGGATTCACCCCTCCACTTT
TRBJ1-2 | - | TRBV2 | - | CASRGPSGGGYGYTF | TGTGCCAGCAGGGGCCCCAGTGGGGGGGGCTATGGCTACACCTTC
TRBJ2-3 | TRBD2 | TRBV9 | - | CASSVGWGLPLTDTQYF | TGTGCCAGCAGCGTAGGATGGGGACTACCTCTCACAGATACGCAGTATTTT
TRBJ1-6 | - | TRBV2 | - | CAGTGLRESPLHF | TGTGCCGGAACAGGGCTGAGGGAATCACCCCTCCACTTT
TRBJ2-3 | TRBD2 | TRBV27 | - | CASIPRVRGAQNNTQYF | TGTGCCAGCATTCCACGAGTGCGGGGGGCCCAAAACAATACGCAGTATTTT
TRBJ1-2 | - | TRBV19 | - | CASSIAYGYTF | TGTGCCAGTAGTATAGCCTATGGCTACACCTTC
TRBJ1-5 | - | TRBV18 | few | CASSLGAGVGNQPQHF | TGTGCCAGCTCACTTGGTGCGGGGGTAGGCAATCAGCCCCAGCATTTT
TRBJ1-6 | TRBD1 | TRBV9 | - | CASSATGSSPLHF | TGTGCCAGCAGCGCGACAGGGAGTTCACCCCTCCACTTT
TRBJ2-7 | - | TRBV7-9 | - | CVSSFTTPYEQYF | TGTGTCAGCAGCTTCACCACCCCCTACGAGCAGTACTTC
TRBJ2-3 | - | TRBV19 | few | CASSRSGVGDTQYF | TGTGCCAGTAGTAGGTCTGGGGTGGGGGATACGCAGTATTTT
TRBJ1-6 | - | TRBV5-1 | - | CASSDGLGNSPLHF | TGCGCCAGCTCGGACGGACTTGGTAATTCACCCCTCCACTTT
TRBJ2-1 | - | TRBV7-3 | once | CASSLFSGAGADYNEQFF | TGTGCCAGCAGCTTATTTTCCGGTGCGGGGGCCGATTACAATGAGCAGTTCTTC
TRBJ2-5 | - | TRBV2 | - | CASSEWGGTETQYF | TGTGCCAGCAGTGAATGGGGCGGGACGGAGACCCAGTACTTC
TRBJ2-7 | TRBD1 | TRBV30 | - | CAWSVLGDSAYEQYF | TGTGCCTGGAGTGTACTAGGGGACAGCGCCTACGAGCAGTACTTC
TRBJ2-5 | - | TRBV5-6 | - | CASSLRRAQETQYF | TGTGCCAGCAGCTTGCGTAGGGCGCAGGAGACCCAGTACTTC
TRBJ2-6 | - | TRBV19 | - | CASSIGSGPSGANVLTF | TGTGCCAGTAGTATTGGGTCAGGGCCCTCTGGGGCCAACGTCCTGACTTTC
TRBJ1-2 | TRBD1 | TRBV5-6 | once | CASGLDRGGYTF | TGTGCCAGCGGGCTGGACAGGGGAGGCTACACCTTC
TRBJ1-5 | - | TRBV15 | - | CATSRVTVNQPQHF | TGTGCCACCAGCAGAGTGACAGTCAATCAGCCCCAGCATTTT
TRBJ1-3 | - | TRBV5-5 | - | CASNPDVQSSGNTIYF | TGTGCCAGCAACCCGGACGTTCAGAGCTCTGGAAACACCATATATTTT
TRBJ2-1 | - | TRBV2 | - | CASSGGAEIKQFF | TGTGCCAGCAGTGGGGGGGCCGAGATTAAGCAGTTCTTC
TRBJ1-2 | - | TRBV28 | - | CASSVQGVYGYTF | TGTGCCAGCAGCGTACAGGGAGTCTATGGCTACACCTTC
TRBJ2-1 | - | TRBV7-9 | - | CASSWVGDYNEQFF | TGTGCCAGCAGCTGGGTAGGGGACTACAATGAGCAGTTCTTC
TRBJ2-5 | - | TRBV19 | - | CASSPYPGPGHEETQYF | TGTGCCAGTAGTCCCTATCCCGGTCCTGGGCATGAAGAGACCCAGTACTTC
TRBJ2-7 | TRBD1 | TRBV9 | - | CASSVDLGQGADEQYF | TGTGCCAGCAGCGTAGACCTAGGACAGGGGGCGGACGAGCAGTACTTC
TRBJ1-3 | - | TRBV21-1 | - | CASSKGSLRNTGRGNTIYF | TGTGCCAGCAGCAAAGGGTCTCTCAGAAATACAGGGCGCGGAAACACCATATATTTT
TRBJ2-1 | TRBD2 | TRBV28 | - | CASRPTSNSYNEQFF | TGTGCCAGCAGACCGACTAGCAACTCCTACAATGAGCAGTTCTTC
TRBJ2-5 | - | TRBV7-6 | - | CASSLVRRTRQETQYF | TGTGCCAGCAGCTTAGTAAGGCGTACACGCCAAGAGACCCAGTACTTC
TRBJ2-7 | TRBD1 | TRBV6-5 | - | CASSTGTGGYEQYF | TGTGCCAGCAGTACCGGGACAGGGGGATACGAGCAGTACTTC
TRBJ2-2 | - | TRBV3-1/TRBV3-2 | - | CASSQDRGFGIPGELFF | TGTGCCAGCAGCCAAGATCGGGGGTTTGGAATCCCCGGGGAGCTGTTTTTT
TRBJ2-1 | - | TRBV3-1/TRBV3-2 | - | CASSQDFPGADNEQFF | TGTGCCAGCAGCCAAGACTTTCCAGGGGCCGACAATGAGCAGTTCTTC
TRBJ1-2 | - | TRBV28 | - | CASSWQLGYTF | TGTGCCAGCAGTTGGCAACTGGGCTACACCTTC
TRBJ1-5 | - | TRBV7-8 | once | CASSLNPGLRIDQPQHF | TGTGCCAGCAGCCTAAACCCGGGACTAAGGATTGATCAGCCCCAGCATTTT
TRBJ1-1 | - | TRBV4-1 | - | CASSQEGTAKITEAFF | TGCGCCAGCAGCCAAGAAGGAACAGCGAAAATCACTGAAGCTTTCTTT
TRBJ1-6 | TRBD1 | TRBV18 | - | CASSPGQGAYSPLHF | TGTGCCAGCTCACCCGGACAGGGGGCATATTCACCCCTCCACTTT
TRBJ2-5 | TRBD1 | TRBV28 | - | CASSRDRGQETQYF | TGTGCCAGCAGTCGGGACAGGGGGCAAGAGACCCAGTACTTC
TRBJ1-2 | - | TRBV24-1 | - | CATSDKTGLYGYTF | TGTGCCACCAGTGATAAAACAGGCCTCTATGGCTACACCTTC
TRBJ2-2 | - | TRBV21-1 | - | CASSGGPLSGSSRTGELFF | TGTGCCAGCAGCGGGGGACCCCTCTCAGGGTCGAGTAGGACCGGGGAGCTGTTTTTT
TRBJ1-5 | TRBD1 | TRBV18 | - | CASSPTGYQPQHF | TGTGCCAGCTCACCGACAGGGTATCAGCCCCAGCATTTT
TRBJ2-1 | - | TRBV10-3 | - | CAISARDSPRQFF | TGTGCCATCAGTGCCCGGGACTCCCCCAGGCAGTTCTTC
TRBJ1-3 | - | TRBV2 | - | CASSEGFRNTIYF | TGTGCCAGCAGTGAGGGGTTCAGAAACACCATATATTTT
TRBJ2-3 | - | TRBV12-3/TRBV12-4 | - | CASSFADTQYF | TGTGCCAGCAGTTTTGCAGATACGCAGTATTTT
TRBJ2-7 | - | TRBV19 | - | CASSSSRGSYEQYF | TGTGCCAGTAGTAGCTCTAGGGGCTCCTACGAGCAGTACTTC
TRBJ1-5 | - | TRBV3-1/TRBV3-2 | few | CASSQGINQPQHF | TGTGCCAGCAGCCAAGGAATCAATCAGCCCCAGCATTTT
TRBJ2-3 | - | TRBV30 | - | CAWSLTSIADTQYF | TGTGCCTGGAGTCTTACTAGCATTGCAGATACGCAGTATTTT
TRBJ1-3 | TRBD1 | TRBV6-5 | - | CASSPYGQAGNTIYF | TGTGCCAGCAGTCCTTACGGACAGGCTGGAAACACCATATATTTT
TRBJ1-4 | TRBD1 | TRBV28 | - | CATLTPGQGYSNEKLFF | TGTGCCACCCTTACCCCGGGACAGGGGTATTCTAATGAAAAACTGTTTTTT
TRBJ2-3 | - | TRBV11-1 | - | CASSQTDTQYF | TGTGCCAGCTCCCAAACAGATACGCAGTATTTT
TRBJ1-4 | - | TRBV2 | once | CASRGRPGATNEKLFF | TGTGCCAGCAGGGGTCGCCCAGGGGCAACTAATGAAAAACTGTTTTTT
TRBJ2-7 | - | TRBV4-2 | - | CASSQERQGFYEQYF | TGTGCCAGCAGCCAAGAGAGGCAGGGTTTCTACGAGCAGTACTTC
TRBJ2-3 | TRBD2 | TRBV5-8 | - | CASSQSLAGGQSRYF | TGTGCCAGCAGCCAATCACTAGCGGGGGGCCAGAGTCGGTATTTT
TRBJ2-3 | - | TRBV5-1 | - | CASSSLGARSTDTQYF | TGCGCCAGCAGCTCCCTTGGGGCCAGGAGCACAGATACGCAGTATTTT